These 22 T cell receptor beta chains were all obtained from the same sample, sequenced in a study of identical twins. TCRdb reprocessed the 5' RACE reads via MiXCR and lists one record per CDR3 protein. Of 640,000 or so distinct CDR3 sequences listed, around 5.7% are singletons. The sequenced sample was naive T cells sorted from blood. These receptors were taken from a man younger than 35 in good health.

The V gene is TRBV7-9, the J gene TRBJ2-1, with D unresolved. The germline V gene encodes CDR1 SEHNR and CDR2 FQNEAQ (reference sequence). This CDR3 is built from 15 residues. V shed 7 bases and J shed 0 bases, with 13 bases lying between them. CDR3 DNA sequence: TGTGCCAGCACCCCTAGGTCGGGCTCCTACAATGAGCAGTTCTTC. Its protein is CASTPRSGSYNEQFF.

This clonotype was counted at least ten times. The V gene is TRBV7-2, the J gene TRBJ2-3; D is ambiguous. CDR1 is SGHTA and CDR2 is FQGNSA in the germline V gene. CDR3 length equals 13 residues. V lost 7 bases and J lost 3, with 11 bases in between. CDR3 coding DNA: TGTGCCAGCAAACCAATTCAAACAGATACGCAGTATTTT. Protein product: CASKPIQTDTQYF.

This clonotype was counted a few times. The chain recombines TRBV27 with TRBJ2-7; 7 bases agree with TRBD2. V dropped 3 bases and J dropped 3; count of bases not matched to a gene: 14. The germline V gene has CDR1 MNHEY and CDR2 SMNVEV (reference sequence). This CDR3 spans 17 amino acids. The CDR3 loop reads CASSFPRVGGSGYEQYF. CDR3 DNA: TGTGCCAGCAGTTTCCCCCGGGTCGGGGGGAGCGGCTACGAGCAGTACTTC.

This clonotype was observed many times. CDR3 in amino acids: CASSPSGDQPQHF. The CDR3, as DNA: TGCGCCAGCAGCCCGTCAGGGGATCAGCCCCAGCATTTT. The chain recombines TRBV5-1 with TRBJ1-5; D possibly corresponds to TRBD1 (6 bases). The CDR3 extends over 13 amino acids. V was shortened by 4 bases and J by 5 bases, with 10 bases between the two germline ends. Germline CDR1 and CDR2: SGHRS and YFSETQ.

This clonotype turned up a few times. The chain links TRBV9 to TRBJ2-2, with unresolved D. V was shortened by 4 bases and J by 4 bases, with 8 bases between the two germline ends. From germline, CDR1 is SGDLS and CDR2 YYNGEE. CDR3 size: 13 residues. CDR3 DNA sequence: TGTGCCAGCAGCCACTTTGTCACCGGGGAGCTGTTTTTT. Protein sequence: CASSHFVTGELFF.

This clonotype was found many times. The genes are TRBV7-2 and TRBJ2-7; TRBD2 might be the D (5 bases). Germline assignment: CDR1 SGHTA and CDR2 FQGNSA. This CDR3 spans 14 amino acids. V lost 0 bases to trimming and J lost 2 bases, with 8 bases between them. CDR3 sequence reads: CASSLAGEAYEQYF. CDR3 sequence (DNA): TGTGCCAGCAGCTTAGCGGGAGAGGCCTACGAGCAGTACTTC.

This clonotype was seen repeatedly, ten times or more. The chain joins TRBV4-2 to TRBJ2-3; tentative D call: TRBD2 (5 bases). The CDR3 is made up of 15 amino acids. CDR1 LGHNA and CDR2 YNFKEQ come from the germline V gene. Trimming took 1 base from V and 4 from J, leaving 12 bases between them. The CDR3 reads CASSQVVGEADTQYF. The DNA of the CDR3 is TGTGCCAGCAGCCAAGTGGTGGGAGAGGCAGATACGCAGTATTTT.

In its sample, this clonotype was seen a few times. The chain has TRBV7-2 and TRBJ2-1; weak D call: TRBD2 (6 bases). Germline V gene data show CDR1 as SGHTA and CDR2 as FQGNSA. This CDR3 comprises 14 residues. Trimming removed 2 bases from V and 8 bases from J, with 13 bases in between. CDR3 nucleotides: TGTGCCAGCAGCTTAACACTAGCCGCGGATGAGCAGTTCTTC. Its translation is CASSLTLAADEQFF.

This clonotype was detected many times. The chain links TRBV12-3 or TRBV12-4 to TRBJ1-5, with D possibly being TRBD1 (5 bases). The CDR3 contains 13 residues. Trimming removed 6 bases from V and 11 bases from J, with 17 bases in between. The CDR3 loop reads CASRRDPEFAQHF. CDR3 bases: TGTGCCAGCAGGCGGGACCCTGAATTTGCCCAGCATTTT.

This clonotype came up a few times. This rearrangement joins TRBV30 to TRBJ2-5; the D is unclear. Trimming stripped 4 bases from V and 2 bases from J, with 11 bases between. This CDR3 region has 13 residues. Germline V gives CDR1 GTSNPN, CDR2 SVGIG (reference sequence). CDR3 region: CAWTGQAQETQYF. DNA of the CDR3: TGTGCCTGGACGGGCCAAGCACAAGAGACCCAGTACTTC.

This clonotype occurred a few times. This chain links TRBV12-3 or TRBV12-4 with TRBJ1-5; D ambiguous. With 5 bases removed from V and 0 bases from J, the gap between germline ends came to 11 bases. The CDR3 spans 15 residues. CDR3 loop: CASSLDPGSNQPQHF. CDR3 nucleotide sequence: TGTGCCAGCAGTCTAGACCCGGGTAGCAATCAGCCCCAGCATTTT.

This clonotype was found many times. V gene TRBV5-1 combines with J gene TRBJ2-1, with D perhaps TRBD1 or TRBD2 (5 bases each). The CDR3 totals 15 residues. The V and J ends lost 4 bases and 1 base respectively, with 12 bases between them. Germline V gene data show CDR1 as SGHRS and CDR2 as YFSETQ. CDR3 loop: CASSAGTRSYNEQFF. In nucleotides, the CDR3 is TGCGCCAGCAGCGCCGGGACGCGGTCCTACAATGAGCAGTTCTTC. Drawing the rest from reference TRBV5-1 and TRBJ2-1, the complete variable domain is KAGVTQTPRYLIKTRGQQVTLSCSPISGHRSVSWYQQTPGQGLQFLFEYFSETQRNKGNFPGRFSGRQFSNSRSEMNVSTLELGDSALYLCASSAGTRSYNEQFFGPGTRLTVL.

This clonotype came up a few times. The chain recombines TRBV18 with TRBJ2-7, with 7 nucleotides matching TRBD1. This CDR3 is 14 amino acids long. From germline, CDR1 is KGHSH and CDR2 LQKENI. With 6 bases clipped from V and 2 bases from J, the junction kept 7 bases outside the gene matches. The CDR3 region is CASSRAGGTYEQYV. CDR3 coding DNA: TGTGCCAGCTCCAGGGCAGGGGGAACCTACGAGCAGTACGTC.

The chain couples TRBV15 to TRBJ2-1; 10 bases fit TRBD2. Per germline, CDR1 LNHNV and CDR2 YYDKDF (reference sequence). This CDR3 region has 15 residues. Trimming removed 1 base from V and 8 bases from J; junction bases left unmatched: 5. CDR3 coding DNA: TGTGCCACCAGCAGAGTCCTAGCGGGGGACGATGAGCAGTTCTTC. Its protein product is CATSRVLAGDDEQFF.

Many counts were recorded for this clonotype. The rearrangement uses TRBV29-1 and TRBJ2-3; TRBD2 matches at 11 bases. The ends lost 0 bases at V and 6 bases at J; junction bases unmatched: 5. This CDR3 spans 15 amino acids. In germline, CDR1 is SQVTM, CDR2 ANQGSEA. CDR3 in amino acids: CSVEESSGRSDTQYF. The CDR3 region has the DNA TGCAGCGTTGAAGAGTCTAGCGGGAGGTCGGATACGCAGTATTTT.

This clonotype was seen at least ten times. The J gene is TRBJ1-2, the V gene TRBV12-3 or TRBV12-4; TRBD1 matches 7 bases. V trimming: 5 bases; J trimming: 5 bases; junction bases outside the gene matches: 5. The CDR3 extends over 13 amino acids. The CDR3 sequence: CASSPRGQYGYTF. The DNA for the CDR3 is TGTGCCAGCAGTCCCCGGGGACAGTATGGCTACACCTTC.

This clonotype was counted only a few times. The CDR3 is CASSLPAARTQYF. The DNA for the CDR3 is TGTGCCAGCAGCTTACCCGCCGCCCGAACGCAGTATTTT. The chain recombines TRBV7-2 with TRBJ2-3; D is unresolved. The CDR3 loop spans 13 amino acids. Germline V gene sequence: CDR1 SGHTA, CDR2 FQGNSA. Trimming left V 2 bases short and J 9 bases short, with 12 bases between.

This clonotype showed up many times. The rearrangement uses TRBV20-1 and TRBJ2-5, with D hard to call. This CDR3 comprises 12 residues. Germline V gene lookup returns CDR1 DFQATT and CDR2 SNEGSKA (reference sequence). Deletions cut 6 bases from V and 2 bases from J, with 10 bases between. This CDR3 reads CSATPAQETQYF. CDR3 nucleotide sequence: TGCAGTGCAACTCCAGCGCAAGAGACCCAGTACTTC.

The rearrangement joins TRBV24-1 to TRBJ2-3; D possibly corresponds to TRBD1 (6 bases). Trimming removed 3 bases at V and 4 bases at J, with 13 bases between. Germline V gene sequence: CDR1 KGHDR, CDR2 SFDVKD. This CDR3 has 15 residues. DNA for the CDR3: TGTGCCACCAGTGATGCACAGGGATGGGCAGATACGCAGTATTTT. Translation: CATSDAQGWADTQYF.

This clonotype was seen ten or more times. One end of the junction varies from germline; a read error may be responsible. V usage is TRBV5-1 and J usage is TRBJ1-1; D perhaps matches TRBD1 (5 bases). This CDR3 contains 14 residues. Germline-derived CDR1 and CDR2 are SGHRS and YFSETQ. CDR3 in DNA: TGTGCCAGCAGCCCTAGTGGGGGTGGCACTGAAGCTTTCTTT. Its protein product is CASSPSGGGTEAFF. The full variable domain, rest sourced from reference TRBV5-1 and TRBJ1-1, is KAGVTQTPRYLIKTRGQQVTLSCSPISGHRSVSWYQQTPGQGLQFLFEYFSETQRNKGNFPGRFSGRQFSNSRSEMNVSTLELGDSALYLCASSPSGGGTEAFFGQGTRLTVV.

The rearrangement joins TRBV2 to TRBJ2-2, with a weak D call TRBD2 (6 bases). The CDR3 runs to 12 residues. In germline, CDR1 is SNHLY, CDR2 FYNNEI. The ends were cut back, 8 bases at V and 7 bases at J, with 11 bases in the middle. The CDR3 DNA sequence: TGTGCCAGCCGAATAGCGGACGGGGAGCTGTTTTTT. Translation: CASRIADGELFF.

The table lists this clonotype with a few counts. This chain joins TRBV12-3 or TRBV12-4 and TRBJ2-7, with TRBD1 identical over 11 bases. Germline trimming cut 6 bases from V and 6 bases from J; bases unmatched to any gene: 13. This CDR3 has 16 amino acids. The CDR3, as DNA: TGTGCCAGCAGCCCGGACAGGGGGCGACATTATGCCGAGCAGTACTTC. It encodes CASSPDRGRHYAEQYF.